This T cell receptor beta chain was retrieved from a study of radiotherapy plus CTLA-4 blockade in lung cancer. The CDR3 is 14 amino acids. The germline CDR1 and CDR2 sequences are SNHLY and FYNNEI. Trimming stripped 4 bases from V and 1 base from J, with 10 bases between. Assay: immunoSEQ multiplex PCR; the TCRdb copy retains only in-frame clones and omits some. Of approximately 37,000 clones listed, approximately 68% are singletons. Focal radiation plus CTLA-4 blockade with ipilimumab was given to patients with chemo-refractory metastatic non-small-cell lung cancer. The sample in question was peripheral blood, obtained from a patient treated with radiotherapy plus ipilimumab. The rearrangement joins TRBV2 to TRBJ1-2; no definite D call. This clonotype was sampled from a human donor with non-small cell lung cancer who had stable disease on radiotherapy plus ipilimumab. Written as DNA, the CDR3 is TGTGCCAGCAGTGTTGGCAGGCGTAACTATGGCTACACCTTC. It specifies CASSVGRRNYGYTF.